The next 19 T cell receptor beta chains were all read from a single sample in a study of blood T cell repertoires in COVID-19 (TCRdb year 2020). Libraries were made using the immunoSEQ multiplex PCR assay. The table comes from immuneACCESS by way of TCRdb, which keeps in-frame sequences with V and J called. Part of the clones is missing from these tables; in studies checked, under half for an unresolved V gene and the rest for unknown reasons. Counted in this sample were under 300,000 clones; around 90% of them appeared once. In total, the top ten clones hold around 0.86% of the sample. The sample consisted of peripheral blood. These receptors came from a man younger than 40 with COVID-19, enrolled during active disease.

Only one count was recorded for this clone. The chain joins TRBV9 to TRBJ1-4, with unresolved D. The CDR3 runs to 14 residues. Trimming removed 5 bases at V and 3 bases at J, with 11 bases between. Germline V gene lookup returns CDR1 SGDLS and CDR2 YYNGEE. The CDR3 reads CASSARTSNEKLFF. The CDR3 DNA is TGTGCCAGCAGTGCACGGACTTCTAATGAAAAACTGTTTTTT.

This clone was recorded only once. The rearrangement joins TRBV5-1 to TRBJ1-1; the D is unclear. V lost 0 bases and J 4 bases, leaving 7 bases between the germline ends. Germline assignment: CDR1 SGHRS and CDR2 YFSETQ. This CDR3 has 13 amino acids. CDR3 residues: CASSLGQSTEAFF. As DNA, the CDR3 is TGCGCCAGCAGCTTGGGGCAAAGCACTGAAGCTTTCTTT.

The genes are TRBV7-9 and TRBJ2-2; D remains unclear. Trimming cost V 1 base and J 3 bases, with 15 bases left between them. Looked up from germline, CDR1 is SEHNR and CDR2 is FQNEAQ (reference sequence). The CDR3 is made up of 17 amino acids. The CDR3 DNA follows: TGTGCCAGCAGCTTAGAAGTCGGCGGAACCGACACCGGGGAGCTGTTTTTT. This sequence encodes CASSLEVGGTDTGELFF.

This chain joins TRBV3-1 (or the pseudogene TRBV3-2) and TRBJ2-3, with a tentative D call TRBD1 (5 bases). V was pared by 4 bases and J by 10 bases, with 21 bases between. CDR3 length: 15 amino acids. Germline assignment: CDR1 LGHDT and CDR2 YNNKEL (reference sequence). Here the CDR3 reads CASSLGVGAAISQYF. DNA of the CDR3: TGTGCCAGCAGCCTAGGGGTAGGGGCGGCCATATCGCAGTATTTT.

This chain links TRBV19 with TRBJ1-2; D remains unclear. Germline lookup yields CDR1 LNHDA and CDR2 SQIVND (reference sequence). V was clipped by 6 bases and J by 5 bases, with 10 bases between them. The CDR3 consists of 12 residues. The CDR3 bases are TGTGCCAGTAGCCGAACGAGTTATGGCTACACCTTC. Its translation is CASSRTSYGYTF.

This rearrangement joins TRBV25-1 to TRBJ2-7; 7 nucleotides align to TRBD2. CDR3 size: 17 residues. The V gene's germline CDR1 is MGHDK and CDR2 SYGVNS. With V trimmed by 9 bases and J by 0 bases, 17 bases remained unmatched. The CDR3 sequence: CARRDGGGGVGSYEQYF. CDR3 nucleotide sequence: TGTGCCAGAAGGGACGGCGGGGGAGGGGTTGGCTCCTACGAGCAGTACTTC.

This clone was picked up one time. The rearrangement joins TRBV7-2 to TRBJ2-1, with TRBD1 identical over 8 bases. This CDR3 has 14 residues. CDR1 is SGHTA and CDR2 is FQGNSA in the germline V gene. V shed 0 bases, J shed 10 bases, and the junction held 5 bases outside the gene matches. CDR3 residues: CASSLAGQAGEQFF. The CDR3 DNA is TGTGCCAGCAGCTTAGCGGGACAGGCGGGGGAGCAGTTCTTC.

The chain carries TRBV6-5 and TRBJ1-1; a possible D gene is TRBD1 (5 bases). Trimming shortened V by 7 bases and J by 4 bases, and 19 bases separated the two germline ends. This CDR3 has 15 amino acids. CDR1 is MNHEY, CDR2 SVGAGI, per germline. Here the CDR3 reads CASTPGGRTFTEAFF. The CDR3 DNA sequence: TGTGCCAGCACCCCGGGGGGGAGGACGTTCACTGAAGCTTTCTTT.

CDR3 loop: CASSPVMNTEAFF. The CDR3 DNA sequence: TGTGCCAGCAGTCCAGTCATGAACACTGAAGCTTTCTTT. The genes are TRBV2 and TRBJ1-1; no clear D. CDR1 and CDR2 from the germline V gene are SNHLY and FYNNEI. With 5 bases removed from V and 0 bases from J, the gap between germline ends came to 7 bases. The CDR3 contains 13 residues.

The genes are TRBV9 and TRBJ2-3, with 12 bases identical to TRBD2. V dropped 3 bases and J dropped 6; count of bases not matched to a gene: 8. In germline, CDR1 is SGDLS, CDR2 YYNGEE. The CDR3 length is 16 residues. CDR3 sequence reads: CASSGSSGGAWDTQYF. CDR3 DNA: TGTGCCAGCAGCGGTTCTAGCGGGGGGGCCTGGGATACGCAGTATTTT.

V and J are TRBV7-6 and TRBJ2-3, with a possible D match to TRBD2 (6 bases). This CDR3 is built from 16 residues. Germline V gene data show CDR1 as SGHVS and CDR2 as FNYEAQ. The ends were cut back, 4 bases at V and 0 bases at J, with 14 bases in the middle. The CDR3 loop is CASSSRDGSSTDTQYF. The CDR3 nucleotides are TGTGCCAGCAGCTCGCGGGACGGTTCTAGCACAGATACGCAGTATTTT.

The rearrangement joins TRBV19 to TRBJ1-2; D not resolved. V was pared by 7 bases and J by 0 bases, with 12 bases between. CDR1 and CDR2 (germline): LNHDA, SQIVND (reference sequence). This CDR3 is 14 amino acids long. The CDR3 sequence: CASKRVGANYGYTF. The CDR3 DNA reads as TGTGCCAGTAAGCGGGTGGGAGCTAACTATGGCTACACCTTC.

The chain couples TRBV18 to TRBJ1-6; 9 nucleotides match TRBD1. V shed 4 bases and J 6 bases; nucleotides not matched to a gene: 1. In germline, CDR1 is KGHSH, CDR2 LQKENI. This CDR3 has 14 residues. The CDR3: CASSQDRGNSPLHF. The CDR3 DNA sequence: TGTGCCAGCTCACAGGACAGGGGTAATTCACCCCTCCACTTT.

In nucleotides, the CDR3 is TGTGCCAGCAGTGACGGGACAGGGGTTTCAGATACGCAGTATTTT. It yields the protein CASSDGTGVSDTQYF. The chain is built from TRBV6-1 and TRBJ2-3; 10 bases agree with TRBD1. The CDR3 spans 15 residues. Germline V lookup: CDR1 MNHNS, CDR2 SASEGT. V was pared by 3 bases and J by 4 bases, with 4 bases of the junction left unmatched.

This clone was recorded once. The chain couples TRBV18 to TRBJ1-5; the D gene is possibly TRBD1 (5 bases). Trimming pared 0 bases from V and 4 bases from J, leaving 10 bases between. The length of the CDR3 is 15 residues. The germline gives CDR1 KGHSH, CDR2 LQKENI. The CDR3 sequence is CASSPPGGGNQPQHF. The CDR3 DNA sequence: TGTGCCAGCTCACCACCCGGGGGGGGGAATCAGCCCCAGCATTTT.

This clone was seen once. The rearrangement joins TRBV4-1 to TRBJ2-2; 11 bases match TRBD1. Trimming took 5 bases from V and 0 from J; bases not matched to a gene: 11. Germline CDR1 reads MGHRA; CDR2 reads YSYEKL. This CDR3 comprises 19 residues. This chain's CDR3 is CASSIRDRGFISNTGELFF. CDR3 bases: TGCGCCAGCAGCATCCGGGACAGGGGGTTTATTTCGAACACCGGGGAGCTGTTTTTT.

This chain joins TRBV7-9 and TRBJ1-2, with TRBD1 matching over 12 bases. CDR1 SEHNR and CDR2 FQNEAQ come from the germline V gene (reference sequence). V was clipped by 9 bases and J by 8 bases; unmatched bases: 13. This CDR3 contains 15 residues. The CDR3 coding sequence is TGTGCCAGTAGAGGGACAGGGGGCAAGGTCGGAGGCTACACCTTC. This translates into CASRGTGGKVGGYTF.

The V call is TRBV7-6, the J call TRBJ2-2; the D gene is possibly TRBD1 (6 bases). Per the germline V gene, CDR1 is SGHVS and CDR2 is FNYEAQ. V was trimmed by 5 bases and J by 4 bases, leaving 14 bases between them. The CDR3 has 15 amino acids. CDR3 nucleotide sequence: TGTGCCAGCAGCCTACAATTGGACAGCACCGGGGAGCTGTTTTTT. Residues: CASSLQLDSTGELFF.

The V gene is TRBV3-1 (or the pseudogene TRBV3-2), the J gene TRBJ1-2, with a possible D match to TRBD1 (5 bases). V lost 1 base to trimming and J lost 2 bases, with 8 bases between them. The CDR3 totals 14 residues. The V gene's germline CDR1 is LGHDT and CDR2 YNNKEL (reference sequence). The chain's CDR3 is CASSQGGGNYGYTF. The CDR3 coding sequence is TGTGCCAGCAGCCAAGGGGGGGGGAACTATGGCTACACCTTC.